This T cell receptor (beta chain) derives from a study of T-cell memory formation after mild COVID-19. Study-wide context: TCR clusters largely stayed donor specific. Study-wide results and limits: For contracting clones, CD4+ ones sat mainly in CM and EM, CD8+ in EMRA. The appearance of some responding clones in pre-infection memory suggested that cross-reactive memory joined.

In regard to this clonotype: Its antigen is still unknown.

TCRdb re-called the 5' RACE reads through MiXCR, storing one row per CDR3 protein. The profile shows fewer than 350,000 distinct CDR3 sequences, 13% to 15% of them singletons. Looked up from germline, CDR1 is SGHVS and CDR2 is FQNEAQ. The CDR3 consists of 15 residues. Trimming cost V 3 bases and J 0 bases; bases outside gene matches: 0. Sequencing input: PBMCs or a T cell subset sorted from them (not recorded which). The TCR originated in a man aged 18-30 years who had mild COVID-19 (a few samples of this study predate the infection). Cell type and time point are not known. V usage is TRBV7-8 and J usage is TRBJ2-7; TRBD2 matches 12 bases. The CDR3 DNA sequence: TGTGCCAGCAGCTTGACTAGCGGGGGCTCCTACGAGCAGTACGTC. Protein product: CASSLTSGGSYEQYV.